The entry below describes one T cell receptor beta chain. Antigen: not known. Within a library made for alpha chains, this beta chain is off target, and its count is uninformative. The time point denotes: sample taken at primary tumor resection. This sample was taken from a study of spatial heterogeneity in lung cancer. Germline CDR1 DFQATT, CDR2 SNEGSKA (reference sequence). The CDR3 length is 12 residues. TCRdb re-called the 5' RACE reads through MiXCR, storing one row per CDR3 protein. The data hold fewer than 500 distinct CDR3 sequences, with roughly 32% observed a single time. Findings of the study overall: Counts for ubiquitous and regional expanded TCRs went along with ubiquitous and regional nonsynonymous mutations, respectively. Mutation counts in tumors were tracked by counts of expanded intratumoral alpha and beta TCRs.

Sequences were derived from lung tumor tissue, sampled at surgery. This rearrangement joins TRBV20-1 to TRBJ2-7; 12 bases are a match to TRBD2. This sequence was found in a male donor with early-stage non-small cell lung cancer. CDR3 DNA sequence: TGCGGACTAGCGGGAAGAGGCTACGAGCAGTACTTC. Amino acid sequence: CGLAGRGYEQYF.